The sequence of this T cell receptor beta chain was determined in a study of T cell responses to AZD1222 COVID-19 vaccine. Study findings and constraints: Seropositive AZD1222 recipients at baseline numbered only five or six.

Concerning this clone: As yet, its antigen is unknown.

The protocol was immunoSEQ multiplex PCR, while the TCRdb copy is restricted to in-frame clones and leaves out a portion. The table records approximately 150,000 clones, roughly 94% of them present only once. V lost 4 bases, J lost 9 bases, and 28 bases lay in between. The CDR3 has 18 residues. Germline V gives CDR1 LNHDA, CDR2 SQIVND (reference sequence). Sequencing was performed on peripheral blood, taken 28 days after the second AZD1222 dose. The TCR was taken from an adult who received the AZD1222 COVID-19 vaccine. The chain combines TRBV19 with TRBJ1-5, with D possibly being TRBD1 (6 bases). The CDR3 reads CASSNPGTLVGSNVPQHF. The CDR3 nucleotides read TGTGCCAGTAGTAACCCCGGGACACTCGTGGGGTCCAATGTGCCCCAGCATTTT.